This T cell receptor beta chain was retrieved from a study of blood T cell repertoires in COVID-19. The wider study: Acute-phase and convalescent COVID-19 samples originated in the United States, Italy and Spain. The analysed material was cDNA or gDNA that came from T cells, B-cell-depleted T cells, or PBMCs.

Authors' methods: Reference gene primer amplification in the assay estimated nucleated cell counts. Method: immunoSEQ multiplex PCR; TCRdb's copy keeps in-frame clones and lacks some. V and J calls and clone size are those listed in that table; D and trimming were worked out from the DNA. This table holds about 70,000 clones, roughly 86% found once. This TCR was sampled from a man aged 55 to 70 with acute or convalescent COVID-19. Material: peripheral blood.

CDR3 protein: CASSKAGRGQGGYGYTF. DNA of the CDR3: TGTGCCAGCAGCAAAGCCGGGCGGGGACAGGGGGGCTATGGCTACACCTTC. The V and J genes are TRBV21-1 and TRBJ1-2; the DNA was not used to check the table's D call, TRBD1. TRBV21-1 is an annotated pseudogene. CDR3 size: 17 residues.